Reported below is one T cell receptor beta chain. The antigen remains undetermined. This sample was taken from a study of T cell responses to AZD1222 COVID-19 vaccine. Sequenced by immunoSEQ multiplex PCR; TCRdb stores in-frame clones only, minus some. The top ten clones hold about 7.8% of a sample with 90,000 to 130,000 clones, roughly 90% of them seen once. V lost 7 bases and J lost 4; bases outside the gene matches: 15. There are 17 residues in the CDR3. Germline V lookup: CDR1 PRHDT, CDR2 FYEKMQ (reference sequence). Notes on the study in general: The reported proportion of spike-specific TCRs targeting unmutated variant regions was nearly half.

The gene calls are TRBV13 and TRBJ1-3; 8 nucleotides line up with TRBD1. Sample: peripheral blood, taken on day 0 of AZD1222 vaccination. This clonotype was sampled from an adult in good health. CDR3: CASTKDRDNGAGNTIYF. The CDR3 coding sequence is TGTGCCAGCACAAAGGACAGGGATAACGGTGCGGGAAACACCATATATTTT.